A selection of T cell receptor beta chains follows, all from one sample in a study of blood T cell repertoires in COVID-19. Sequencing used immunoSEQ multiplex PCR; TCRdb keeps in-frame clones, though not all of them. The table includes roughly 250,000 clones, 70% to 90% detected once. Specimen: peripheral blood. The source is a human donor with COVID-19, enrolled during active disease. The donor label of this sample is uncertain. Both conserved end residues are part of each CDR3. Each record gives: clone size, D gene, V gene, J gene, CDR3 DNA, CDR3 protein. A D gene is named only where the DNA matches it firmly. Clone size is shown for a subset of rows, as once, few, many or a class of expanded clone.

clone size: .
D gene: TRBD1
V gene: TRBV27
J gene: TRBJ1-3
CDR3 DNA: TGTGCCAGCAGTAGGGACAGCCTACTCGACTCTGGAAACACCATATATTTT
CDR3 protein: CASSRDSLLDSGNTIYF

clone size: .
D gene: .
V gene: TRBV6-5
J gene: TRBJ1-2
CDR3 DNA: TGTGCCAGCAGTAGTTCGCAGGGCAGCTATGGCTACACCTTC
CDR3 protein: CASSSSQGSYGYTF

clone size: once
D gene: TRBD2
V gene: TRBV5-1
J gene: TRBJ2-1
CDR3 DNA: TGCGCCAGCAGCTCGTTGGGCGGGAGGCCCGCCCGCTCCTACAATGAGCAGTTCTTC
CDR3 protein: CASSSLGGRPARSYNEQFF

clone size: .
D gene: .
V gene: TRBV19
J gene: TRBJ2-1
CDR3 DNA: TGTGCCAGTAGTACACGTGAGGTAGCACTGTACAATGAGCAGTTCTTC
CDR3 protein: CASSTREVALYNEQFF

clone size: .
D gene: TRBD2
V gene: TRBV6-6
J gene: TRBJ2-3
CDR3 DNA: TGTGCCAGCAGTACCCGCGGGAGCGCAGATACGCAGTATTTT
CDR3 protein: CASSTRGSADTQYF

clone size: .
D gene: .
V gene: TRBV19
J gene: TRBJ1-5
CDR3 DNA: TGTGCCAGTACGGTCGTGGGACTCGAAAGCAATCAGCCCCAGCATTTT
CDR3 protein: CASTVVGLESNQPQHF

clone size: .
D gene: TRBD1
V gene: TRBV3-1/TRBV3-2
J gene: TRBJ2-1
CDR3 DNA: TGTGCCAGCAGCCAAATAAACAGGGGGCCAGTCGGTGAGCAGTTCTTC
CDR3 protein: CASSQINRGPVGEQFF

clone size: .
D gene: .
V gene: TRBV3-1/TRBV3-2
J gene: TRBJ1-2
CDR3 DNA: TGTGCCAGCAGCCAAGATTTCCATTTCTATGGCTACACCTTC
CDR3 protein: CASSQDFHFYGYTF

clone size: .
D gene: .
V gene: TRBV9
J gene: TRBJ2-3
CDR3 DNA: TGTGCCAGCAGCCCAGAGGGGGTAGGGGCAGATACGCAGTATTTT
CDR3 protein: CASSPEGVGADTQYF

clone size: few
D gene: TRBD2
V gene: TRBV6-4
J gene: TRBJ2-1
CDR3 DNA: TGTGCCAGCAGTGGCCCTAGCGGGAGGTCGAATGAGCAGTTCTTC
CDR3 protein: CASSGPSGRSNEQFF

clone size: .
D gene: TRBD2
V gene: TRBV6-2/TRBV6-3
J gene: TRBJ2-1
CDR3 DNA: TGTGCCAGCAGTTACTCTTTAGGGACTAGCAACTACAATGAGCAGTTCTTC
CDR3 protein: CASSYSLGTSNYNEQFF

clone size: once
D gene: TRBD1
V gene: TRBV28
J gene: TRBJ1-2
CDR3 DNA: TGTGCCAGCAGGGCTATTCGGACAGGGGGGAACTATGGCTACACCTTC
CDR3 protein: CASRAIRTGGNYGYTF

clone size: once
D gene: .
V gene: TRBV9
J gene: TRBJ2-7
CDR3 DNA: TGTGCCAGCAGCGTAGCAGGAGGGTTGGGCGAGCAGTACTTC
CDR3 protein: CASSVAGGLGEQYF

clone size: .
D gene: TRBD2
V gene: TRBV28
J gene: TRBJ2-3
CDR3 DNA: TGTGCCAGCAGACGGACTAGCGGGAGGGGGGATACGCAGTATTTT
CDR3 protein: CASRRTSGRGDTQYF

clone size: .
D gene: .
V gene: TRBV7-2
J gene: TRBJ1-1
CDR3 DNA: TGTGCCAGCAGCTTCGGGGATCTGACCACTGAAGCTTTCTTT
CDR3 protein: CASSFGDLTTEAFF

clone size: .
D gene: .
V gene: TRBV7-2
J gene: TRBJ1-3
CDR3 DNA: TGTGCCAGCAGCTTAAACGGTTTGAGCTCTGGAAACACCATATATTTT
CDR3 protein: CASSLNGLSSGNTIYF

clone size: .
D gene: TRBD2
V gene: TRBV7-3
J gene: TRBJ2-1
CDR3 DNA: TGTGCCAGCAGCCCCCAGAGCGGGAGGGGGCATGAGCAGTTCTTC
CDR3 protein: CASSPQSGRGHEQFF

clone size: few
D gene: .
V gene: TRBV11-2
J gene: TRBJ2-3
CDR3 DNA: TGTGCCAGCAGCTACGGTAACAGACACACAGATACGCAGTATTTT
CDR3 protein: CASSYGNRHTDTQYF

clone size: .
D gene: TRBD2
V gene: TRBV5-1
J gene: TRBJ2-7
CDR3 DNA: TGCGCCAGCAGCTTGGGCCCTAGCGGGCTCTACGAGCAGTACTTC
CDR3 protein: CASSLGPSGLYEQYF

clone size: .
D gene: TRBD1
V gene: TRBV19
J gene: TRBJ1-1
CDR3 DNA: TGTGCCAGTAGTATAGCCCGGGACAGAGCTGAAGCTTTCTTT
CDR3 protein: CASSIARDRAEAFF

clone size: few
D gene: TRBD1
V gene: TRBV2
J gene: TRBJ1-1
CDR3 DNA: TGTGCCAGCGAAGGGCGGGGGACAGGGGACACTGAAGCTTTCTTT
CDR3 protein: CASEGRGTGDTEAFF

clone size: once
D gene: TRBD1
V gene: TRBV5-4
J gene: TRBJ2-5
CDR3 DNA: TGTGCCAGCAGGATGTGGACAGGAGCCCAAGAGACCCAGTACTTC
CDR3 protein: CASRMWTGAQETQYF

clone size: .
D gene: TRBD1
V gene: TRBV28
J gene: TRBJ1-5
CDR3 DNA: TGTGCCAGCAGCCGAAGGACAGGGGGCAATCAGCCCCAGCATTTT
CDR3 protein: CASSRRTGGNQPQHF

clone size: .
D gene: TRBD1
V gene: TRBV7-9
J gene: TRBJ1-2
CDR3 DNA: TGTGCCAGCAGCTTACAAAACAGGGGACTCGGCTACACCTTC
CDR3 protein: CASSLQNRGLGYTF

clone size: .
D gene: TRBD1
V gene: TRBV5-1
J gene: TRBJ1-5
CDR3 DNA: TGCGCCAGCAGCTTAGCAGGGGGTAGCAATCAGCCCCAGCATTTT
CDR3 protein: CASSLAGGSNQPQHF

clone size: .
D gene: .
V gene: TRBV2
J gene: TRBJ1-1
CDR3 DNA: TGTGCCAGCAGTGTCTCATTCGGGAGGAACACTGAAGCTTTCTTT
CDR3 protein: CASSVSFGRNTEAFF

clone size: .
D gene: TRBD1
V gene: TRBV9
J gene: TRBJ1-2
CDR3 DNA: TGTGCCAGCAGCGTGACAGGGACAGGGAACTATGGCTACACCTTC
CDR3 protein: CASSVTGTGNYGYTF

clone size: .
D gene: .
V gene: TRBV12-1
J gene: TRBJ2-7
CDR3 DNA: TGTGCCAGCAGCTTTGTCTCTAGCGGCTCCTACGAGCAGTACTTC
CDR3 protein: CASSFVSSGSYEQYF

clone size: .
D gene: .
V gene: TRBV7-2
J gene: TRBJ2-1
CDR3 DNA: TGTGCCAGCAGCTTACGAGGCGATGAGCAGTTCTTC
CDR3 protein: CASSLRGDEQFF

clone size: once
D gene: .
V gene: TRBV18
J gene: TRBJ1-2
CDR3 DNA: TGTGCCAGCTCTGTAACTGAGGAACTTTACGGCTACACCTTC
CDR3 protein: CASSVTEELYGYTF

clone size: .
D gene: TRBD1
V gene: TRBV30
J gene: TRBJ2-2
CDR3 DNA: TGTGCCTCGCAGGGGACAGGGGACACCGGGGAGCTGTTTTTT
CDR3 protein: CASQGTGDTGELFF

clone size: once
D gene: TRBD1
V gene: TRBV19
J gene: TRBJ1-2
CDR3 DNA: TGTGCCAGTAGTGTTAAAACTGGACAGGGTAGAACCTCGCGGGGCTATGGCTACACCTTC
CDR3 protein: CASSVKTGQGRTSRGYGYTF

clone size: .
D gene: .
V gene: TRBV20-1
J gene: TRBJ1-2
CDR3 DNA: TGCAGTGCTACCGGTGTCTACACCTTC
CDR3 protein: CSATGVYTF

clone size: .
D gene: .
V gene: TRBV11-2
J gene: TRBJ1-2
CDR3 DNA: TGTGCCAGCAGCCCTACAGGGTCCTATGGCTACACCTTC
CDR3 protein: CASSPTGSYGYTF

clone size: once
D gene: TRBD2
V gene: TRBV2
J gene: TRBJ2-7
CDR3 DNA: TGTGCCAGCACCCATAGCGGGAGTCAATACGAGCAGTACTTC
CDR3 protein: CASTHSGSQYEQYF

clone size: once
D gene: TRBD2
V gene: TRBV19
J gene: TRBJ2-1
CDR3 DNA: TGTGCCAGTAGACTCTCAGTGGCGGGAGCTTTAGGTGAGCAGTTCTTC
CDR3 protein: CASRLSVAGALGEQFF

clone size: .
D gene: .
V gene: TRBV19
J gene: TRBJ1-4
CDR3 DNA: TGTGCCAGTAGTATAGGCGGGCGCGAAAAACTGTTTTTT
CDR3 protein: CASSIGGREKLFF

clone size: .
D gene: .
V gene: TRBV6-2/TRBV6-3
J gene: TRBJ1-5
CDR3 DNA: TGTGCCAGCAGTTTGGGCCCCCGGTACAATCAGCCCCAGCATTTT
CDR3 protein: CASSLGPRYNQPQHF

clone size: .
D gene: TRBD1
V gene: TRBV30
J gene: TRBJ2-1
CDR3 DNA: TGTGCCTGGAGTGGGGGACAGGGCGTTGGGTACAATGAGCAGTTCTTC
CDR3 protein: CAWSGGQGVGYNEQFF